This TCR beta chain derives from a study of blood T cell repertoires in COVID-19. TCRdb keeps only in-frame clones here, not all; method: immunoSEQ multiplex PCR. The sample holds 300,000 to 450,000 clones; roughly nine tenths are singletons and the top ten take 3.5% to 4%. This clone was counted a single time. This CDR3 spans 15 amino acids. CDR1 and CDR2 from the germline V gene are SGHAT and FQNNGV. V shed 5 bases, J shed 3 bases, and the junction held 8 bases outside the gene matches. Those enrolled in Seattle joined during active infection and were followed longitudinally afterward. Sequenced sample: peripheral blood. The TCR sequence derives from a woman aged 60-70 years with COVID-19, enrolled during active disease. The chain is built from TRBV11-2 and TRBJ2-7, with 9 bases aligning to TRBD1. In DNA, the CDR3 is TGTGCCAGCAGCCCGACGGGACAGGGACTCTACGAGCAGTACTTC. Amino acids: CASSPTGQGLYEQYF. The entire variable domain, with the rest obtained from reference TRBV11-2 and TRBJ2-7, is as follows: EAGVAQSPRYKIIEKRQSVAFWCNPISGHATLYWYQQILGQGPKLLIQFQNNGVVDDSQLPKDRFSAERLKGVDSTLKIQPAKLEDSAVYLCASSPTGQGLYEQYFGPGTRLTVT.